This TCR beta chain was profiled in a study of CD8 T cells in Susac syndrome. Random hexamers were used to reverse transcribe 0.5 to 1 ug of RNA. Amplification of TCR beta CDR3 used immunoSEQ multiplex PCR across 54 Vbeta and 13 Jbeta. Via MiXCR, TCRdb re-called the immunoSEQ multiplex PCR reads, giving one row per CDR3 protein. The repertoire consists of about 66,000 distinct CDR3 sequences, with approximately 94% occurring once and the leading ten covering 0.56%. The CDR3 covers 14 residues. V was pared by 7 bases and J by 3 bases, with 16 bases between. From germline, CDR1 is SGDLS and CDR2 YYNGEE.

This receptor was taken from a human donor with multiple sclerosis. Sequenced: CD8+ T cells from PBMCs. V is TRBV9 and J is TRBJ1-2; no clear D. The CDR3 reads CASSLTQLDYGYTF. The DNA of the CDR3 is TGTGCCAGCTCCTTGACCCAGCTTGACTATGGCTACACCTTC.